These 29 T cell receptor beta chains share one sample of origin, sequenced in a study of CD8+ T cells in alopecia areata. Specified treatment: oral pan-JAK inhibitor, 5-10 mg twice daily. cDNA serving as the sequencing template came from extracted, reverse transcribed RNA. Using immunoSEQ multiplex PCR, the repertoire was profiled, and TCRdb retains in-frame clones only, with some absent. The repertoire holds under 350,000 clones, with nearly 60% as singletons. The sequencing here drew on CD4+ T cells sorted from blood, taken at week 24, from a patient treated with tofacitinib. All receptors derive from a human donor with alopecia areata.

This sequence joins TRBV30 and TRBJ1-1; D perhaps matches TRBD1 (5 bases). V was cut by 4 bases and J by 8 bases, with 20 bases left in between. Germline values: CDR1 GTSNPN, CDR2 SVGIG (reference sequence). The CDR3 loop spans 14 amino acids. For the CDR3, the DNA is TGTGCCTGGACCGCAGACAGCCCGACGGGGGAAGCTTTCTTT. Its protein is CAWTADSPTGEAFF.

This clone occurred a few times. The gene calls are TRBV5-1 and TRBJ1-6; D is unresolved. V lost 0 bases and J 5 bases, leaving 9 bases between the germline ends. The CDR3 is 15 residues long. Germline loops: CDR1 SGHRS, CDR2 YFSETQ. The CDR3 region has the DNA TGCGCCAGCAGCTTGGTACCGAGAGATAATTCACCCCTCCACTTT. Residues: CASSLVPRDNSPLHF.

The chain is built from TRBV6-5 and TRBJ2-5; 11 bases map to TRBD2. Losses at the gene ends were 7 bases for V and 4 bases for J; bases not matched to a gene: 8. The CDR3 spans 15 residues. The germline gives CDR1 MNHEY, CDR2 SVGAGI. The CDR3 DNA sequence: TGTGCCAGCATGCTAGCGGGGGGCCATGGAGAGACCCAGTACTTC. It encodes CASMLAGGHGETQYF.

V gene TRBV20-1 combines with J gene TRBJ2-1; the D is unclear. The V and J ends lost 3 bases and 8 bases respectively, with 8 bases between them. Per the germline V gene, CDR1 is DFQATT and CDR2 is SNEGSKA (reference sequence). The CDR3 spans 11 residues. The CDR3 region is CSASVRDEQFF. CDR3 DNA: TGCAGTGCTAGTGTTAGGGATGAGCAGTTCTTC.

Regarding this clone: This sample includes further DNA sequences coding for the same CDR3. The chain recombines TRBV30 with TRBJ1-6, with D perhaps TRBD1 (5 bases). Trimming shortened V by 0 bases and J by 13 bases, and 16 bases separated the two germline ends. The V gene's germline CDR1 is GTSNPN and CDR2 SVGIG (reference sequence). CDR3 length: 14 residues. The CDR3 sequence: CAWSVGTGGAPLHF. The DNA for the CDR3 is TGTGCCTGGAGTGTGGGAACAGGAGGCGCGCCCCTCCACTTT. Drawing the rest from reference TRBV30 and TRBJ1-6, the complete variable domain is SQTIHQWPATLVQPVGSPLSLECTVEGTSNPNLYWYRQAAGRGLQLLFYSVGIGQISSEVPQNLSASRPQDRQFILSSKKLLLSDSGFYLCAWSVGTGGAPLHFGNGTRLTVT.

The V and J genes are TRBV29-1 and TRBJ1-1; D gene uncertain. Deletions cut 7 bases from V and 1 base from J, with 13 bases between. The CDR3 is 13 amino acids. CDR1 and CDR2 (germline): SQVTM, ANQGSEA. CDR3 in DNA: TGCAGCGCCCTCCCCTTGCGGAACACTGAAGCTTTCTTT. Protein product: CSALPLRNTEAFF.

This rearrangement joins TRBV29-1 to TRBJ2-7; tentative D call: TRBD2 (6 bases). The CDR3 runs to 13 residues. Germline CDR1 reads SQVTM; CDR2 reads ANQGSEA. Trimming shortened V by 4 bases and J by 1 base, and 11 bases separated the two germline ends. The CDR3 sequence is CSVGRGRSYEQYF. As DNA, the CDR3 is TGCAGCGTTGGACGGGGGAGGTCCTACGAGCAGTACTTC.

The CDR3, as DNA: TGCAGCGTTGAAACAGGACAGGGGATAGGGACCCAGTACTTC. Amino acids: CSVETGQGIGTQYF. The rearrangement joins TRBV29-1 to TRBJ2-5; 9 bases match TRBD1. CDR1 and CDR2 (germline): SQVTM, ANQGSEA. The CDR3 consists of 14 residues. J was trimmed by 7 bases and V by 2 bases; bases with no gene match: 8.

The genes are TRBV13 and TRBJ1-1; no reliable D call. The CDR3 runs to 12 residues. The V end was cut by 6 bases, the J end by 2 bases, with 7 bases between. CDR1 is PRHDT and CDR2 is FYEKMQ in the germline V gene (reference sequence). The CDR3 protein is CASSPPNTEAFF. In DNA form, the CDR3 reads TGTGCCAGCAGTCCACCAAACACTGAAGCTTTCTTT.

V is TRBV7-9 and J is TRBJ2-1; TRBD2 aligns across 7 bases. CDR1 and CDR2 (germline): SEHNR, FQNEAQ (reference sequence). This CDR3 contains 13 residues. V lost 1 base and J lost 10; bases outside the gene matches: 4. The chain's CDR3 is CASSLGQRGEQFF. The CDR3 coding sequence is TGTGCCAGCAGCTTAGGCCAGCGGGGCGAGCAGTTCTTC.

The rearrangement uses TRBV11-2 and TRBJ1-1; D gene uncertain. This CDR3 has 12 residues. Germline V lookup: CDR1 SGHAT, CDR2 FQNNGV. The germline V and J ends were trimmed by 5 bases and 6 bases, with 10 bases remaining between them. The CDR3 spells CASSRLRPEAFF. The CDR3 coding sequence is TGTGCCAGCAGCAGACTACGCCCTGAAGCTTTCTTT.

The V and J genes are TRBV5-1 and TRBJ2-1; D may be TRBD2 (6 bases). V was pared by 0 bases and J by 4 bases, with 11 bases between. The CDR3 totals 15 residues. In germline, CDR1 is SGHRS, CDR2 YFSETQ. CDR3 coding DNA: TGCGCCAGCAGCTTGGTGGCGGGGTCGTACAATGAGCAGTTCTTC. This codes for CASSLVAGSYNEQFF.

The sample holds a few counts of this clone. The chain couples TRBV27 to TRBJ2-7; tentatively, D is TRBD1 or TRBD2 (7 bases each). Per germline, CDR1 MNHEY and CDR2 SMNVEV (reference sequence). V was cut by 6 bases and J by 3 bases, with 12 bases left in between. The CDR3 extends over 13 amino acids. The CDR3 coding sequence is TGTGCCAGCAGGGGCAGGGGGGGCTACGAGCAGTACTTC. Residues: CASRGRGGYEQYF.

The gene calls are TRBV6-5 and TRBJ1-2; 7 bases map to TRBD1. The germline V gene has CDR1 MNHEY and CDR2 SVGAGI. The V gene end was trimmed by 5 bases and the J gene end by 1 base; junction bases not matched to a gene: 4. This CDR3 is 14 amino acids long. CDR3 amino acids: CASSENRGNYGYTF. The CDR3, as DNA: TGTGCCAGCAGTGAGAACAGGGGTAACTATGGCTACACCTTC.

In this sample, this clone turned up a few times. This chain connects TRBV7-8 to TRBJ1-2; unclear D gene. The ends were cut back, 0 bases at V and 8 bases at J, with 10 bases in the middle. The CDR3 length is 13 residues. Germline V lookup: CDR1 SGHVS, CDR2 FQNEAQ. The CDR3 here is CASSLAQGGGYTF. The CDR3 DNA is TGTGCCAGCAGCTTAGCGCAAGGAGGCGGCTACACCTTC.

The CDR3 is CASSLGTLNTEAFF. CDR3 bases: TGCGCCAGCAGCTTGGGGACACTGAACACTGAAGCTTTCTTT. This chain connects TRBV5-1 to TRBJ1-1, with TRBD1 as a possible D gene (5 bases). Germline V lookup: CDR1 SGHRS, CDR2 YFSETQ. Trimming stripped 0 bases from V and 0 bases from J, with 6 bases between. CDR3 length: 14 residues.

The rearrangement uses TRBV7-2 and TRBJ2-3; TRBD2 matches 8 bases. This CDR3 region has 15 residues. CDR1 and CDR2 (germline): SGHTA, FQGNSA. Trimming removed 5 bases from V and 4 bases from J; junction bases left unmatched: 8. CDR3 amino acids: CASSTTSGAADTQYF. CDR3 DNA sequence: TGTGCCAGCAGCACTACTAGCGGAGCTGCAGATACGCAGTATTTT.

The chain uses TRBV6-1 and TRBJ1-5, with 8 bases matching TRBD1. CDR3 size: 16 residues. V dropped 4 bases and J dropped 0; count of bases not matched to a gene: 5. Germline V gene lookup returns CDR1 MNHNS and CDR2 SASEGT. Here the CDR3 reads CASSVGTGYSNQPQHF. CDR3 nucleotide sequence: TGTGCCAGCAGTGTGGGGACAGGATATAGCAATCAGCCCCAGCATTTT.

The chain has TRBV2 and TRBJ1-3; D might be TRBD1 (5 bases). Germline loops: CDR1 SNHLY, CDR2 FYNNEI. V lost 7 bases, J lost 0 bases, and 10 bases lay in between. The CDR3 length is 14 residues. The DNA of the CDR3 is TGTGCCAGCAAGGGGTCAGCCTCTGGAAACACCATATATTTT. This encodes CASKGSASGNTIYF.

The V call is TRBV30, the J call TRBJ2-5; D may match TRBD1 or TRBD2 (7 bases each). This CDR3 region has 14 residues. Trimming shortened V by 2 bases and J by 5 bases, and 15 bases separated the two germline ends. Germline V gene lookup returns CDR1 GTSNPN and CDR2 SVGIG (reference sequence). The CDR3 bases are TGTGCCTGGAGTAGGCAGGGGGGGGAGGAGACCCAGTACTTC. This codes for CAWSRQGGEETQYF.

The chain recombines TRBV2 with TRBJ2-3; no definite D call. The V end was cut by 6 bases, the J end by 0 bases, with 10 bases between. The germline CDR1 and CDR2 sequences are SNHLY and FYNNEI. CDR3 length: 14 residues. The CDR3 sequence: CASRNSASTDTQYF. DNA for the CDR3: TGTGCCAGCAGAAACAGTGCGAGCACAGATACGCAGTATTTT.

V gene TRBV10-3 combines with J gene TRBJ1-2; D possibly corresponds to TRBD1 (5 bases). From germline, CDR1 is ENHRY and CDR2 SYGVKD. V was pared by 7 bases and J by 4 bases, with 16 bases between. This CDR3 has 14 residues. The CDR3 DNA is TGTGCCATCACTCCTCGAACAGGAGGCTATGGCTACACCTTC. Encoded protein: CAITPRTGGYGYTF.

V gene TRBV6-6 combines with J gene TRBJ2-1; D may correspond to TRBD1 or TRBD2 (5 bases each). V lost 5 bases to trimming and J lost 7 bases, with 15 bases between them. The CDR3 length is 14 residues. Germline V CDR1 and CDR2: MNHNY, SVGAGI (reference sequence). Here the CDR3 DNA reads TGTGCCAGCAGTCTCCGGGACCCTTGGAATGAGCAGTTCTTC. Translation: CASSLRDPWNEQFF.

The V and J genes are TRBV30 and TRBJ1-4; D call uncertain. Germline CDR1 is GTSNPN and CDR2 is SVGIG (reference sequence). The CDR3 runs to 14 residues. V was pared by 0 bases and J by 4 bases, with 9 bases between. The CDR3 here is CAWSVQRINEKLFF. CDR3 in DNA: TGTGCCTGGAGTGTACAACGGATTAATGAAAAACTGTTTTTT.

This CDR3 reads CATSMLQGDAFF. The CDR3 region has the DNA TGTGCCACCAGCATGTTGCAGGGTGACGCTTTCTTT. This sequence joins TRBV15 and TRBJ1-1, with D possibly matching TRBD1 (5 bases). There are 12 residues in the CDR3. Germline V gene data show CDR1 as LNHNV and CDR2 as YYDKDF (reference sequence). Trimming shortened V by 4 bases and J by 11 bases, and 14 bases separated the two germline ends.

The rearrangement uses TRBV5-1 and TRBJ2-3; no firm D call. The germline CDR1 and CDR2 sequences are SGHRS and YFSETQ. There are 15 residues in the CDR3. V gave up 6 bases and J gave up 6 bases, with 20 bases separating them. The CDR3 reads CASKPSLELRDTQYF. DNA of the CDR3: TGCGCCAGCAAACCTTCTCTGGAGCTCCGGGATACGCAGTATTTT.

The V gene is TRBV9, the J gene TRBJ2-7; TRBD1 matches 10 bases. Trimming removed 0 bases from V and 6 bases from J; junction bases left unmatched: 9. In germline, CDR1 is SGDLS, CDR2 YYNGEE. CDR3 length: 16 residues. CDR3 coding DNA: TGTGCCAGCAGCGTAGGGTCGCCGGGACAGGGGTTCGAGCAGTACTTC. As protein: CASSVGSPGQGFEQYF.

The V call is TRBV28, the J call TRBJ1-2; a possible D gene is TRBD1 (6 bases). CDR1 MDHEN and CDR2 SYDVKM come from the germline V gene. V was shortened by 5 bases and J by 8 bases, with 21 bases between the two germline ends. This CDR3 has 15 residues. CDR3 in DNA: TGTGCCAGCAGTCCTATCCCGGGACACTTTGGCGGCTACACCTTC. Its protein product is CASSPIPGHFGGYTF.

This clone was picked up a small number of times. V gene TRBV7-9 combines with J gene TRBJ2-7; a possible D gene is TRBD1 (5 bases). Between the trimmed V and J ends, which lost 1 base and 3 bases, there was a span of 13 bases. CDR3 length equals 15 residues. Germline values: CDR1 SEHNR, CDR2 FQNEAQ (reference sequence). DNA for the CDR3: TGTGCCAGCAGCTTAGAGGGGAACAAGGGCTACGAGCAGTACTTC. It encodes CASSLEGNKGYEQYF.